This T cell receptor (beta chain) was retrieved from a study of response to subunit inactivated influenza vaccine. This clonotype was counted a few times. Via MiXCR, TCRdb re-called the RT-PCR reads, giving one row per CDR3 protein. The sample shows about 500,000 distinct CDR3 sequences, approximately 15% of them seen only once. The germline V gene encodes CDR1 SGHTA and CDR2 FQGNSA. The length of the CDR3 is 15 residues. V was clipped by 6 bases and J by 0 bases, with 12 bases between them. This sequence was found in a man aged 50-75 years who received an inactivated influenza vaccine. The chain carries TRBV7-2 and TRBJ2-1; D not resolved. The starting material was CD4+ T cells sorted from PBMCs, obtained around 25 months after vaccination. The CDR3 coding sequence is TGTGCCAGCAGTATCGACGGTCTCTCCTACAATGAGCAGTTCTTC. This gives the protein CASSIDGLSYNEQFF.